The sequence of this TCR beta chain was determined in a study of technical replicates of blood from a handful of donors. The repertoire was sequenced with immunoSEQ multiplex PCR; TCRdb's copy has only in-frame clones and lacks some. The profile shows tens of thousands of clones, roughly 94% of them singletons. The CDR3 contains 15 residues. In germline, CDR1 is SGHDT, CDR2 YYEEEE. J gave up 6 bases and V 4 bases, and 8 bases lay outside the gene matches. The rearrangement uses TRBV5-6 and TRBJ2-1, with TRBD2 matching 9 bases. The TCR was taken from a human donor in good health. The sample consisted of T cells isolated from PBMCs. The CDR3 coding sequence is TGTGCCAGCAGCGCACCCGGGACTAGCCCCAATGAGCAGTTCTTC. Protein: CASSAPGTSPNEQFF.